This entry lists 25 T cell receptor beta chains sequenced from one sample in a study of T-cell memory formation after mild COVID-19. Via MiXCR, TCRdb re-called the 5' RACE reads, giving one row per CDR3 protein. Here the sample spans about 470,000 distinct CDR3 sequences, roughly 23% being singletons. Sequences were obtained from PBMCs or a T cell subset sorted from them (not recorded which). All receptors come from an adult woman who had mild COVID-19 (a few samples of this study predate the infection). Cell type and time point are not known.

This clonotype was seen a handful of times. This chain uses TRBV2 with TRBJ1-2; maybe TRBD1 (5 bases). The CDR3 is made up of 14 amino acids. Trimming stripped 7 bases from V and 3 bases from J, with 15 bases between. The V gene's germline CDR1 is SNHLY and CDR2 FYNNEI. Written as DNA, the CDR3 is TGTGCCAGCACTCTCGGGGACCGTTACTATGGCTACACCTTC. Translating it yields CASTLGDRYYGYTF.

The rearrangement uses TRBV20-1 and TRBJ1-1; no clear D gene. The CDR3 loop spans 11 amino acids. Trimming pared 5 bases from V and 8 bases from J, leaving 12 bases between. CDR1 and CDR2 (germline): DFQATT, SNEGSKA (reference sequence). This CDR3 reads CSAATGPEAFF. The CDR3 DNA reads TGCAGTGCTGCGACCGGGCCCGAAGCTTTCTTT.

This clonotype came up a few times. The V call is TRBV11-2, the J call TRBJ2-1, with TRBD2 identical over 14 bases. This CDR3 spans 18 amino acids. Looked up from germline, CDR1 is SGHAT and CDR2 is FQNNGV. V lost 4 bases and J lost 0; bases outside the gene matches: 5. The CDR3 nucleotides read TGTGCCAGCAGCTCGACTAGCGGGGGGGACAGCTCCTACAATGAGCAGTTCTTC. Its protein is CASSSTSGGDSSYNEQFF.

The V call is TRBV29-1, the J call TRBJ2-1; no clear D. The germline V gene encodes CDR1 SQVTM and CDR2 ANQGSEA. The ends were cut back, 7 bases at V and 8 bases at J, with 24 bases in the middle. The CDR3 totals 15 residues. For the CDR3, the DNA is TGCAGCGCTCGTTGGTCCCCAGAAGGTTCGGATGAGCAGTTCTTC. Its protein product is CSARWSPEGSDEQFF.

The gene calls are TRBV20-1 and TRBJ2-5; 9 bases match TRBD1. Trimming took 2 bases from V and 4 from J; bases not matched to a gene: 8. This CDR3 region has 15 residues. Germline-derived CDR1 and CDR2 are DFQATT and SNEGSKA (reference sequence). The CDR3 spells CSARLQGQGIETQYF. In nucleotides, the CDR3 is TGCAGTGCTAGACTCCAGGGACAGGGAATAGAGACCCAGTACTTC.

The chain couples TRBV29-1 to TRBJ1-2; the match to TRBD1 covers 7 bases. This CDR3 spans 13 amino acids. Trimming took 7 bases from V and 4 from J; bases not matched to a gene: 9. Germline V lookup: CDR1 SQVTM, CDR2 ANQGSEA. In DNA, the CDR3 is TGCAGCGGTCGGGACAGAGAATCCTATGGCTACACCTTC. It translates to CSGRDRESYGYTF.

This clonotype was counted only a few times. The chain has TRBV7-2 and TRBJ2-5, with D maybe TRBD2 (6 bases). The CDR3 spans 17 residues. In germline, CDR1 is SGHTA, CDR2 FQGNSA. The V and J ends lost 6 bases and 4 bases respectively, with 24 bases between them. CDR3 loop: CASSGALGPGRRETQYF. CDR3 DNA: TGTGCCAGCAGTGGGGCTTTGGGGCCAGGGAGGAGAGAGACCCAGTACTTC.

This clonotype was seen a few times. This chain links TRBV7-2 with TRBJ2-2; D is uncertain. V shed 0 bases and J shed 7 bases, with 6 bases lying between them. Germline assignment: CDR1 SGHTA and CDR2 FQGNSA. CDR3 length equals 13 residues. The CDR3 loop is CASSLALGGELFF. CDR3 coding DNA: TGTGCCAGCAGCTTAGCCCTCGGCGGGGAGCTGTTTTTT.

In its sample, this clonotype was seen a few times. This chain links TRBV29-1 with TRBJ1-1; maybe TRBD1 (6 bases). V gave up 6 bases and J gave up 4 bases, with 12 bases separating them. Germline assignment: CDR1 SQVTM and CDR2 ANQGSEA. The CDR3 runs to 12 residues. The CDR3 spells CSVMTGSTEAFF. Written as DNA, the CDR3 is TGCAGCGTGATGACAGGCTCCACTGAAGCTTTCTTT.

The chain recombines TRBV12-3 or TRBV12-4 with TRBJ2-2, with D possibly being TRBD1 (5 bases). V shed 6 bases and J shed 6 bases, with 17 bases lying between them. The CDR3 has 15 residues. The CDR3 coding sequence is TGTGCCAGCAGCCTACCCACAGGTTTAGCCGGGGAGCTGTTTTTT. Translation: CASSLPTGLAGELFF.

This clonotype was counted a single time. V is TRBV6-5 and J is TRBJ2-1; D is undetermined. V lost 0 bases and J lost 0, with 9 bases in between. Per germline, CDR1 MNHEY and CDR2 SVGAGI. The CDR3 spans 16 residues. The CDR3 sequence is CASSYSTVSSYNEQFF. CDR3 bases: TGTGCCAGCAGTTACTCGACTGTAAGCTCCTACAATGAGCAGTTCTTC.

This clonotype has a handful of counts. V gene TRBV5-6 combines with J gene TRBJ2-3; a weak D match, TRBD2 (5 bases). Trimming pared 2 bases from V and 2 bases from J, leaving 18 bases between. This CDR3 contains 17 residues. Germline values: CDR1 SGHDT, CDR2 YYEEEE. The CDR3 spells CASSFTSGLTYTDTQYF. CDR3 bases: TGTGCCAGCAGCTTTACTTCCGGACTCACTTACACAGATACGCAGTATTTT. Together with reference TRBV5-6 and TRBJ2-3, the CDR3 gives the full variable domain: DAGVTQSPTHLIKTRGQQVTLRCSPKSGHDTVSWYQQALGQGPQFIFQYYEEEERQRGNFPDRFSGHQFPNYSSELNVNALLLGDSALYLCASSFTSGLTYTDTQYFGPGTRLTVL.

This clonotype came up a few times. The genes are TRBV2 and TRBJ2-1, with D perhaps TRBD2 (5 bases). The CDR3 consists of 10 residues. The germline gives CDR1 SNHLY, CDR2 FYNNEI. V lost 8 bases and J lost 9, with 8 bases in between. The CDR3 spells CASDGGEQFF. DNA for the CDR3: TGTGCCAGCGACGGAGGTGAGCAGTTCTTC.

The V and J genes are TRBV10-3 and TRBJ2-7; 7 bases are shared with TRBD1. The ends lost 6 bases at V and 0 bases at J; junction bases unmatched: 5. Germline loops: CDR1 ENHRY, CDR2 SYGVKD. This CDR3 comprises 14 residues. The CDR3 here is CAIRTGASSYEQYF. The CDR3 nucleotides are TGTGCCATCAGAACAGGGGCAAGCTCCTACGAGCAGTACTTC.

The V call is TRBV30, the J call TRBJ2-5, with D perhaps matching TRBD1 (5 bases). There are 14 residues in the CDR3. Between the trimmed V and J ends, which lost 1 base and 0 bases, there was a span of 9 bases. Germline CDR1 GTSNPN, CDR2 SVGIG (reference sequence). Here the CDR3 DNA reads TGTGCCTGGAGTGGGGGCGGAAACCAAGAGACCCAGTACTTC. It is translated as CAWSGGGNQETQYF.

This clonotype was observed a handful of times. The rearrangement joins TRBV7-9 to TRBJ2-1; possibly TRBD1 or TRBD2 for D (5 bases each). This CDR3 is 15 amino acids long. Trimming removed 0 bases from V and 7 bases from J, with 13 bases in between. Germline V CDR1 and CDR2: SEHNR, FQNEAQ (reference sequence). This CDR3 reads CASSLAGASQNEQFF. The CDR3 DNA reads TGTGCCAGCAGCTTAGCAGGGGCTAGCCAAAATGAGCAGTTCTTC.

This chain connects TRBV9 to TRBJ2-7; D unresolved. Looked up from germline, CDR1 is SGDLS and CDR2 is YYNGEE. The CDR3 sequence is 13 residues long. The V end was cut by 0 bases, the J end by 4 bases, with 8 bases between. This CDR3 is CASSVDPVYEQYF. CDR3 coding DNA: TGTGCCAGCAGCGTAGATCCGGTGTACGAGCAGTACTTC.

The chain combines TRBV20-1 with TRBJ1-6; D perhaps matches TRBD1 (5 bases). CDR3 length equals 15 residues. Trimming pared 0 bases from V and 10 bases from J, leaving 16 bases between. Germline V lookup: CDR1 DFQATT, CDR2 SNEGSKA (reference sequence). CDR3 region: CSARDNRGLGSPLHF. In nucleotides, the CDR3 is TGCAGTGCTAGAGATAATCGGGGACTTGGATCACCCCTCCACTTT.

This clonotype was counted a few times. The chain couples TRBV7-2 to TRBJ1-2, with D perhaps matching TRBD1 (6 bases). V gave up 5 bases and J gave up 4 bases, with 14 bases separating them. The CDR3 runs 14 residues. Germline assignment: CDR1 SGHTA and CDR2 FQGNSA. The CDR3 bases are TGTGCCAGCAGCCCTCCGGGACAATTCTATGGCTACACCTTC. It is translated as CASSPPGQFYGYTF.

CDR3 sequence (DNA): TGTGCCAGCAAGCTAGCGGGAGGTATTAAGAACGAGCAGTACTTC. Amino acids: CASKLAGGIKNEQYF. The chain employs TRBV2 and TRBJ2-7; 11 bases match TRBD2. CDR3 length equals 15 residues. V lost 7 bases and J lost 5; bases outside the gene matches: 10. From germline, CDR1 is SNHLY and CDR2 FYNNEI. The variable domain in full, completed from reference TRBV2 and TRBJ2-7, reads EPEVTQTPSHQVTQMGQEVILRCVPISNHLYFYWYRQILGQKVEFLVSFYNNEISEKSEIFDDQFSVERPDGSNFTLKIRSTKLEDSAMYFCASKLAGGIKNEQYFGPGTRLTVT.

The CDR3 is CATSDKRPGQGSTDTQYF. The DNA for the CDR3 is TGTGCCACCAGTGACAAACGTCCCGGACAGGGATCCACAGATACGCAGTATTTT. The rearrangement uses TRBV24-1 and TRBJ2-3; 8 bases align to TRBD1. The ends lost 4 bases at V and 2 bases at J; junction bases unmatched: 13. The germline V gene has CDR1 KGHDR and CDR2 SFDVKD. The CDR3 length is 18 residues.

The genes are TRBV12-3 or TRBV12-4 and TRBJ1-3; D not resolved. This CDR3 spans 11 amino acids. Trimming removed 6 bases at V and 8 bases at J, with 8 bases between. CDR3 loop: CASRHEYTIYF. Here the CDR3 DNA reads TGTGCCAGCAGACACGAATACACCATATATTTT.

This sequence joins TRBV30 and TRBJ1-6, with D uncertain. The CDR3 contains 16 residues. Germline V CDR1 and CDR2: GTSNPN, SVGIG (reference sequence). Trimming removed 1 base at V and 7 bases at J, with 17 bases between. The CDR3 bases are TGTGCCTGGAGTGGAATGACCGGTTCGGAGAATTCACCCCTCCACTTT. Protein sequence: CAWSGMTGSENSPLHF.

This clonotype was found a few times. The V and J genes are TRBV12-3 or TRBV12-4 and TRBJ2-1; D possibly uses TRBD1 or TRBD2 (5 bases each). The CDR3 totals 15 residues. Trimming cost V 8 bases and J 1 base, with 15 bases left between them. CDR3 residues: CASCPTWGSYNEQFF. CDR3 coding DNA: TGTGCCAGCTGCCCGACATGGGGGTCCTACAATGAGCAGTTCTTC.

The chain employs TRBV20-1 and TRBJ2-7; the D gene is possibly TRBD1 (5 bases). V lost 1 base to trimming and J lost 1 base, with 14 bases between them. The CDR3 spans 15 residues. Germline-derived CDR1 and CDR2 are DFQATT and SNEGSKA (reference sequence). CDR3 sequence: CSARVGQVGSYEQYF. CDR3 bases: TGCAGTGCTAGAGTGGGGCAGGTCGGATCCTACGAGCAGTACTTC.